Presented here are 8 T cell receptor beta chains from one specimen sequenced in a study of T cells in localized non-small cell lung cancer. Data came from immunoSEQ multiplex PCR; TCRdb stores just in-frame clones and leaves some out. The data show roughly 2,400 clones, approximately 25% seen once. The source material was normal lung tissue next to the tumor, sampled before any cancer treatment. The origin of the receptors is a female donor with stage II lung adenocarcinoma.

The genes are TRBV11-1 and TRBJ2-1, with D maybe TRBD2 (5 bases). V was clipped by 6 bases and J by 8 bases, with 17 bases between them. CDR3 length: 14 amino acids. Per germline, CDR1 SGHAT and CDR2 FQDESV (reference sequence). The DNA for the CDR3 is TGTGCCAGCAGAATCTTGGGAGACGCCGATGAGCAGTTCTTC. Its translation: CASRILGDADEQFF. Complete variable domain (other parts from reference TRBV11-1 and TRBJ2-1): EAEVAQSPRYKITEKSQAVAFWCDPISGHATLYWYRQILGQGPELLVQFQDESVVDDSQLPKDRFSAERLKGVDSTLKIQPAELGDSAMYLCASRILGDADEQFFGPGTRLTVL.

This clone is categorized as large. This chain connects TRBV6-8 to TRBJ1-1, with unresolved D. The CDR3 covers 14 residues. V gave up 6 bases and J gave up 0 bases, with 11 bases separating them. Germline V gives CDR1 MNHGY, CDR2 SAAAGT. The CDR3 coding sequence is TGTGCCAGCAGACCCCCCCTAATGAACACTGAAGCTTTCTTT. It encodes CASRPPLMNTEAFF.

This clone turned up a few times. For the CDR3, the DNA is TGCGCCAGCAGCCAAGGACGATATCAGCCCCAGCATTTT. Translation gives CASSQGRYQPQHF. V is TRBV4-1 and J is TRBJ1-5, with no clear D. CDR3 length: 13 residues. Deletions cut 1 base from V and 5 bases from J, with 6 bases between. Germline lookup yields CDR1 MGHRA and CDR2 YSYEKL.

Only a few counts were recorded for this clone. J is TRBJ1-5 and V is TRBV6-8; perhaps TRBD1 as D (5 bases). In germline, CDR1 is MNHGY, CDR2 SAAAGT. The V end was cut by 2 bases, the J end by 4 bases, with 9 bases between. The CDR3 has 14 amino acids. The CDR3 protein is CASSYPGTNQPQHF. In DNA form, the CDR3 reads TGTGCCAGCAGTTACCCAGGGACGAATCAGCCCCAGCATTTT.

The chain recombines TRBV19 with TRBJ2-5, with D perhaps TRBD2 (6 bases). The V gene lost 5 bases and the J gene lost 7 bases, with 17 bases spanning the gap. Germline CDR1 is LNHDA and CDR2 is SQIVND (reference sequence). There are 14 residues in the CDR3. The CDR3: CASSPRGYGGTQYF. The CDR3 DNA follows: TGTGCCAGTAGTCCCCGGGGGTACGGGGGGACCCAGTACTTC.

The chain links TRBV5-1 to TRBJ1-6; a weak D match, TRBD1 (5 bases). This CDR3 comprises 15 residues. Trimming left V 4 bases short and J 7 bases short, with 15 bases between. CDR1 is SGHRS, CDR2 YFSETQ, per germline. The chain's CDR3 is CASSGGDGRNSPLHF. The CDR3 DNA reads TGCGCCAGCAGCGGGGGGGACGGACGAAATTCACCCCTCCACTTT.

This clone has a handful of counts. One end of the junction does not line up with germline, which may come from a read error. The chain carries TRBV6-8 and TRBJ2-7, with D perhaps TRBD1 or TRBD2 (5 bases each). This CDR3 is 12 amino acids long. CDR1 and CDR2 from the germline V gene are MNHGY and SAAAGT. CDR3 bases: TGTGCCATCAGTTGGGACGCCTACGAGCAGTACTTC. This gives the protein CAISWDAYEQYF.

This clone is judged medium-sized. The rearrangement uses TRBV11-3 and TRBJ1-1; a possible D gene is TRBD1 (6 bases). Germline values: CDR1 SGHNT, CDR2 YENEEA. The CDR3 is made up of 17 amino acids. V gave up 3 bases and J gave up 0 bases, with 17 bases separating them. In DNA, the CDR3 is TGTGCCAGCAGCTTGGGTGCAGGGGCGGCCATGAACACTGAAGCTTTCTTT. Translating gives CASSLGAGAAMNTEAFF.